Listed here are 7 T cell receptor beta chains from one sample, sequenced in a study of T cells in Graves' hyperthyroidism and ophthalmopathy. Template material for amplifying TCR beta CDR3 regions consisted of RNA transcripts. Initially, a first-round RT-PCR of the TCR CDR3 employed the HTBI primer set. Via MiXCR, TCRdb re-called the multiplex PCR reads, giving one row per CDR3 protein. The sample yields 300,000 to 400,000 distinct CDR3 sequences, 11% to 15% seen once. The sample consisted of blood. These receptors all stem from a woman aged 55-69 years with Graves' hyperthyroidism.

This clonotype showed up many times. The rearrangement joins TRBV20-1 to TRBJ2-1, with 9 bases aligning to TRBD2. V lost 3 bases, J lost 10 bases, and 7 bases stayed unmatched. The CDR3 has 13 amino acids. Germline V gene data show CDR1 as DFQATT and CDR2 as SNEGSKA (reference sequence). The CDR3 nucleotides are TGCAGTGCTAGTAAGGTAGCGGGAGTGGAGCAGTTCTTC. Translating gives CSASKVAGVEQFF.

This clonotype was observed many times. The junction differs from germline at one of its ends, possibly a read error. The V call is TRBV2, the J call TRBJ2-7, with 9 bases aligning to TRBD1. This CDR3 contains 12 residues. Germline assignment: CDR1 SNHLY and CDR2 FYNNEI. CDR3 bases: TGTGCCAGCAGGGGACAGGGCTACGGGCAGTACTTC. Encoded protein: CASRGQGYGQYF.

This clonotype was counted at least ten times. V is TRBV11-3 and J is TRBJ2-5, with TRBD2 matching over 7 bases. This CDR3 comprises 15 residues. V was pared by 0 bases and J by 7 bases, with 8 bases of the junction left unmatched. From germline, CDR1 is SGHNT and CDR2 YENEEA. The CDR3 sequence is CASSLDREELRTQYF. CDR3 nucleotide sequence: TGTGCCAGCAGCTTAGATCGGGAGGAATTGAGGACCCAGTACTTC.

In its sample, this clonotype was seen many times. This chain uses TRBV11-2 with TRBJ2-5, with D hard to call. CDR3 size: 11 residues. Per germline, CDR1 SGHAT and CDR2 FQNNGV. V shed 3 bases and J shed 8 bases, with 7 bases lying between them. The chain's CDR3 is CASSFTRTQYF. The CDR3 nucleotides read TGTGCCAGCAGCTTCACCCGAACCCAGTACTTC.

This clonotype was found many times. The rearrangement uses TRBV18 and TRBJ2-7; possibly TRBD1 for D (5 bases). V was cut by 3 bases and J by 5 bases, with 11 bases left in between. There are 13 residues in the CDR3. Germline values: CDR1 KGHSH, CDR2 LQKENI. As DNA, the CDR3 is TGTGCCAGCTCACCGAGCAGGGCCGACGAGCAGTACTTC. Amino acid sequence: CASSPSRADEQYF.

This clonotype has only one observation. A much larger clone is a single base away; this may be a read error. The chain links TRBV5-6 to TRBJ2-5; D possibly corresponds to TRBD2 (6 bases). The DNA end favors TRBJ2-1, so the J call may be wrong. The CDR3 has 15 amino acids. Germline assignment: CDR1 SGHDT and CDR2 YYEEEE. The CDR3 reads CASSLEVLGGETQFF. The CDR3 nucleotides are TGTGCCAGCAGCTTGGAGGTGTTGGGGGGAGAGACCCAGTTCTTC.

CDR3 residues: CASSPGLAGRDEQFF. The CDR3 DNA reads TGTGCCAGCAGCCCGGGACTAGCGGGTCGGGATGAGCAGTTCTTC. The chain carries TRBV3-1 and TRBJ2-1, with 12 bases identical to TRBD2. The CDR3 is made up of 15 amino acids. Germline-derived CDR1 and CDR2 are LGHDT and YNNKEL (reference sequence). Trimming took 4 bases from V and 8 from J; bases not matched to a gene: 6.